This is a list of T cell receptor beta chains from one sample in a study of PD-L1 blockade in urothelial cancer. Assay used: immunoSEQ multiplex PCR; TCRdb lists only in-frame clones, some missing. The sample yields 15,000 to 20,000 clones, over 75% seen once. The source material was PBMCs, sampled around atezolizumab (anti-PD-L1) treatment. The receptors originated from a man aged 45-65 years with urothelial cancer. Each CDR3 is given with its conserved first and last residue. Each record gives: J gene, V gene, clone size, D gene, CDR3 protein, CDR3 DNA. A D gene is named only where the DNA matches it firmly. Rows give clone size only sometimes, using once, few, many, or a class for an expanded clone.

TRBJ2-1	TRBV11-3	.	TRBD2	CASSLGGGRASNEQFF	TGTGCCAGCAGCTTAGGAGGCGGGAGGGCCTCCAATGAGCAGTTCTTC
TRBJ1-1	TRBV9	few	.	CASSVVRVNTEAFF	TGTGCCAGCAGCGTAGTCAGGGTGAACACTGAAGCTTTCTTT
TRBJ1-2	TRBV19	.	TRBD1	CASKTTGDLHGYTF	TGTGCCAGTAAGACGACAGGGGACCTCCATGGCTACACCTTC
TRBJ1-6	TRBV19	few	.	CASSPRGVESPLHF	TGTGCCAGTAGTCCCCGGGGGGTCGAGTCACCCCTCCACTTT
TRBJ2-1	TRBV15	.	TRBD1	CATSREGTGWSEQFF	TGTGCCACCAGCAGAGAAGGGACAGGGTGGAGTGAGCAGTTCTTC
TRBJ2-1	TRBV10-3	.	TRBD2	CAISEAGLGTSGKVHEQFF	TGTGCCATCAGTGAGGCGGGGTTGGGGACTAGCGGGAAGGTCCATGAGCAGTTCTTC
TRBJ1-2	TRBV28	.	TRBD1	CASSFETGAQANYGYTF	TGTGCCAGCAGTTTTGAGACAGGGGCCCAAGCTAACTATGGCTACACCTTC
TRBJ1-6	TRBV6-4	.	TRBD1	CASSELGRGNSPLHF	TGTGCCAGCAGTGAGTTGGGCAGGGGGAATTCACCCCTCCACTTT
TRBJ2-1	TRBV19	.	TRBD1	CASSRDRSNNEQFF	TGTGCCAGTAGTAGGGACAGGTCTAACAATGAGCAGTTCTTC
TRBJ2-3	TRBV10-1	.	TRBD2	CASSQGLAGARRDTQYF	TGCGCCAGCAGCCAAGGACTAGCGGGGGCTCGGAGAGATACGCAGTATTTT
TRBJ1-4	TRBV7-8	.	.	CASSARVGSAAGQEKLFF	TGTGCCAGCAGCGCCAGGGTGGGTTCGGCTGCTGGTCAAGAAAAACTGTTTTTT
TRBJ2-1	TRBV30	.	.	CAWSGGSYNEQFF	TGTGCCTGGAGCGGGGGCTCCTACAATGAGCAGTTCTTC
TRBJ2-7	TRBV6-6	.	TRBD1	CASSSGDSSYEQYF	TGTGCCAGCAGCTCTGGGGACAGCTCCTACGAGCAGTACTTC
TRBJ2-1	TRBV7-9	.	TRBD1	CASSSPTGGRRNEQFF	TGTGCCAGCAGCTCACCGACAGGGGGCCGTCGCAATGAGCAGTTCTTC
TRBJ1-4	TRBV6-1	.	TRBD1	CATYRQTGGGKLFF	TGTGCCACCTACCGTCAGACAGGGGGCGGAAAACTGTTTTTT
TRBJ2-7	TRBV2	.	TRBD1	CASLSGQGVYEQYF	TGTGCCAGCCTTTCGGGACAGGGGGTATACGAGCAGTACTTC
TRBJ2-5	TRBV14	.	.	CASSPLGALSIETQYF	TGTGCCAGCAGTCCGCTGGGGGCGCTATCTATAGAGACCCAGTACTTC
TRBJ1-5	TRBV6-6	.	TRBD1	CASSFVQGVNQPQHF	TGTGCCAGCAGTTTCGTCCAGGGGGTGAATCAGCCCCAGCATTTT
TRBJ1-2	TRBV30	.	.	CAWLTADYGYTF	TGTGCCTGGTTGACAGCAGACTATGGCTACACCTTC
TRBJ2-7	TRBV6-5	.	.	CASSYWRDPYEQYF	TGTGCCAGCAGTTACTGGCGGGACCCTTACGAGCAGTACTTC
TRBJ2-1	TRBV7-2	.	.	CASSLARYEQFF	TGTGCCAGCAGCTTAGCTCGGTATGAGCAGTTCTTC
TRBJ1-5	TRBV2	.	.	CASSESGYSNQPQHF	TGTGCCAGCAGTGAGTCAGGCTATAGCAATCAGCCCCAGCATTTT
TRBJ1-2	TRBV2	few	TRBD1	CASTLQGNYGYTF	TGTGCCAGCACCCTACAGGGGAACTATGGCTACACCTTC
TRBJ2-1	TRBV18	.	.	CASRTLASSYNEQFF	TGTGCCAGCCGCACCCTTGCTAGCTCCTACAATGAGCAGTTCTTC
TRBJ1-1	TRBV5-1	once	TRBD1	CASSQAGGNTEAFF	TGCGCCAGCAGCCAAGCAGGGGGGAACACTGAAGCTTTCTTT
TRBJ1-2	TRBV19	.	.	CASSIGQGIMVYTF	TGTGCCAGTAGTATAGGTCAGGGGATTATGGTCTACACCTTC
TRBJ2-1	TRBV7-6	.	.	CASSRGGASLNEQFF	TGTGCCAGCAGTCGAGGGGGGGCCTCCCTCAATGAGCAGTTCTTC
TRBJ2-1	TRBV11-2	.	.	CASSLAQNNEQFF	TGTGCCAGCAGCTTAGCTCAGAACAATGAGCAGTTCTTC